The table lists the clone carrying this T cell receptor (beta chain) with a few counts. What it recognizes is unknown. The CDR3 is made up of 15 amino acids. Germline-derived CDR1 and CDR2 are DFQATT and SNEGSKA (reference sequence). Losses at the gene ends were 0 bases for V and 5 bases for J; bases not matched to a gene: 6. This entry is derived from a study of neurological immune-mediated disorders. Overall study findings and caveats: Private repertoires in all groups were suggested by the absence of shared CDR3 amino acid sequences among expanded clones across subjects. Multiple sclerosis was found to have the least TCR clonal expansion, below healthy controls, and HTLV-1-associated myelopathy the most.

The authors obtained over 180 million TCR-beta sequences from 15-18 subjects per sequencing run. TCRdb reanalysed the 5' RACE reads using MiXCR and keeps one entry per CDR3 protein. The sample lists under 70,000 distinct CDR3 sequences, more than 3% occurring once. The receptor was derived from a woman aged 45-60 years with multiple sclerosis. Sample: PBMCs. The chain is built from TRBV20-1 and TRBJ2-3; 9 bases align to TRBD2. CDR3 nucleotides: TGCAGTGCTAGAGATAGTGGCGGGAGGGGAGATACGCAGTATTTT. It codes for CSARDSGGRGDTQYF.